This T cell receptor beta chain was obtained from a study of T cell changes during pregnancy in multiple sclerosis. Libraries were prepared by immunoSEQ multiplex PCR; TCRdb keeps only in-frame clonotypes and omits some of them. The sample yields about 120,000 clones, about 93% seen once. After removal of 1 base from V and 3 bases from J, the junction contained 9 bases not matched to a gene. The CDR3 consists of 18 residues. The germline V gene encodes CDR1 LNHNV and CDR2 YYDKDF (reference sequence). V is TRBV15 and J is TRBJ2-3, with 11 bases matching TRBD1. Sequencing was performed on peripheral blood, taken before pregnancy. The clonotype comes from a female donor with multiple sclerosis, enrolled in a pregnancy study. The chain's CDR3 is CATSRGLDRGLGTDTQYF. In DNA form, the CDR3 reads TGTGCCACCAGCAGAGGATTGGACAGGGGGCTGGGGACAGATACGCAGTATTTT.